The clone carrying this T cell receptor (beta chain) came up many times. The method was immunoSEQ multiplex PCR; TCRdb's version includes in-frame clones alone and lacks a portion of them. The table records around 190,000 clones, about 88% of them present only once. The sample belongs to a study of blood T cell repertoires in COVID-19. The V and J ends lost 7 bases and 1 base respectively, with 10 bases between them. Germline V lookup: CDR1 SNHLY, CDR2 FYNNEI. The CDR3 covers 14 residues. Participants came from fewer than 25 US areas, aged about 18 to 100 years. The sequencing sample was made of PBMCs or T cells enriched from blood (not recorded which). This sequence originates from a woman aged 30 to 39 who had recovered from COVID-19. The chain has TRBV2 and TRBJ2-2, with TRBD2 as a possible D gene (6 bases). The CDR3 protein is CASIASENTGELFF. CDR3 DNA sequence: TGTGCCAGCATCGCTAGCGAGAACACCGGGGAGCTGTTTTTT. Variable domain in full (rest from reference TRBV2 and TRBJ2-2): EPEVTQTPSHQVTQMGQEVILRCVPISNHLYFYWYRQILGQKVEFLVSFYNNEISEKSEIFDDQFSVERPDGSNFTLKIRSTKLEDSAMYFCASIASENTGELFFGEGSRLTVL.